What follows are 7 T cell receptor beta chains derived from one specimen sequenced in a study of Graves' ophthalmopathy and Graves' hyperthyroidism. The TCR beta CDR3 regions underwent amplification from RNA transcripts. After a first-round RT-PCR with HTBI primers, a second-round multiplex PCR was run. TCRdb re-analysed the multiplex PCR reads in MiXCR, keeping a single row per CDR3 protein. The table has almost 750,000 distinct CDR3 sequences, approximately 40% seen once. What was sequenced was peripheral blood. These receptors all stem from an adult man with Graves' ophthalmopathy.

The rearrangement joins TRBV10-2 to TRBJ2-5; 9 bases line up with TRBD1. The J call may be in error: the DNA end matches TRBJ2-7 better. Germline CDR1 WSHSY, CDR2 SAAADI. This CDR3 is 15 amino acids long. CDR3 coding DNA: TGCGCCAGCAGTGACGGCGGGACAGGGACCTACGAGCAGTACTTC. Amino acid sequence: CASSDGGTGTYEQYF.

This clonotype has at least ten counts. One end of the junction varies from germline; a read error may be responsible. The genes are TRBV7-7 and TRBJ1-1; D uncertain. CDR1 and CDR2 (germline): SSHAT, FNYEAQ (reference sequence). The CDR3 has 13 amino acids. CDR3 nucleotide sequence: TGTGCTAGCAGCCGAGGACCGAACACTGAAGCTTTCTTT. It encodes CASSRGPNTEAFF.

With regard to this clonotype: A read error may explain this, as a much larger clone is one base away. This CDR3 reads CASSSAPVGDGKRTQYF. The CDR3 region has the DNA TGTGCCAGCAGCTCCGCCCCGGTTGGGGACGGCAAGAGAACCCAGTACTTC. V gene TRBV7-2 combines with J gene TRBJ2-5, with D perhaps being TRBD1 or TRBD2 (5 bases each). This CDR3 is 17 amino acids long. V was trimmed by 4 bases and J by 8 bases, leaving 26 bases between them. Germline V lookup: CDR1 SGHTA, CDR2 FQGNSA.

CDR3 loop: CATSRDTAREQYF. For the CDR3, the DNA is TGTGCCACCAGCAGAGATACGGCGAGAGAGCAGTACTTC. The chain has TRBV15 and TRBJ2-7, with D unresolved. The CDR3 spans 13 residues. Trimming took 0 bases from V and 7 from J, leaving 10 bases between them. Germline CDR1 LNHNV, CDR2 YYDKDF (reference sequence).

Comments on this clonotype: Just one base apart from a much larger clone, this may be a read error. This rearrangement joins TRBV7-9 to TRBJ2-5, with a possible D match to TRBD1 (5 bases). Germline V CDR1 and CDR2: SEHNR, FQNEAQ (reference sequence). The CDR3 extends over 14 amino acids. In nucleotides, the CDR3 is TGTGCCAGCAGCCCCTCCTTGGGGCAAGAGACCCAGTGCTTC. Amino acids: CASSPSLGQETQCF.

This clonotype has a single count. The chain links TRBV7-9 to TRBJ1-1, with D hard to call. V shed 5 bases and J shed 6 bases, with 16 bases lying between them. Germline CDR1 is SEHNR and CDR2 is FQNEAQ (reference sequence). The CDR3 is 14 residues long. Written as DNA, the CDR3 is TGTGCCAGCAGCGCCGGCCCATTCTATGCTGAAGCTTTCTTT. As protein: CASSAGPFYAEAFF.

This clonotype was detected ten times or more. Sequence at one end of the junction differs from germline and may be a read error. The chain employs TRBV10-1 and TRBJ1-2; D is ambiguous. The CDR3 extends over 13 amino acids. The germline V gene has CDR1 WNHNN and CDR2 SYGVQD (reference sequence). The CDR3: CASSESGNYGYTF. DNA of the CDR3: TGTGCCAGCAGTGAGTCAGGAAACTATGGCTACACCTTC.